This entry is about one TCR beta chain. The CDR3 length is 14 residues. Germline lookup yields CDR1 DFQATT and CDR2 SNEGSKA (reference sequence). V was pared by 3 bases and J by 9 bases, with 8 bases of the junction left unmatched. The sample originates from a study of blood T cell repertoires in COVID-19. TCRdb's copy holds only in-frame clones and misses some; the assay was immunoSEQ multiplex PCR. The sample carries approximately 200,000 clones, 84% recorded once. The chain employs TRBV20-1 and TRBJ1-6, with TRBD1 matching 7 bases. Sequences were obtained from PBMCs or T cells enriched from blood (not recorded which). The source is a man aged 35 to 55 who had recovered from COVID-19. The CDR3 DNA reads as TGCAGTGCTAGTAGGGGGCTAAAGGGTTCACCCCTCCACTTT. Protein product: CSASRGLKGSPLHF.